A single sample gave rise to the 30 T cell receptor beta chains below, sequenced in a study of a mutant IDH1 vaccine in newly diagnosed glioma. TCRdb's table, derived via immunoSEQ multiplex PCR, lists solely in-frame clones and lacks some. The sample consists of some 51,000 clones, just under 80% of them appearing once. Which antigens these TCRs recognize remains unknown. Time point given: week 5, during vaccination. Doses consisted of 300 ug of mutant IDH1 20-mer peptide each, paired with topical imiquimod. The sequenced sample was PBMCs, obtained from a glioma patient whose treatment included an IDH1 peptide vaccine. The receptors derive from a man over 45 with glioma.

This chain joins TRBV15 and TRBJ1-2, with 8 nucleotides matching TRBD1. Losses at the gene ends were 0 bases for V and 8 bases for J; bases not matched to a gene: 5. The CDR3 sequence is 14 residues long. Looked up from germline, CDR1 is LNHNV and CDR2 is YYDKDF (reference sequence). The CDR3 DNA reads TGTGCCACCAGCAGAGAGGACAGGGCGTCGGGCTACACCTTC. As protein: CATSREDRASGYTF.

This chain connects TRBV7-3 to TRBJ2-5, with D possibly being TRBD1 (5 bases). V lost 2 bases, J lost 2 bases, and 9 bases lay in between. CDR1 is SGHTA, CDR2 FQGTGA, per germline. This CDR3 spans 14 amino acids. This chain's CDR3 is CASSLGAGQETQYF. The DNA for the CDR3 is TGTGCCAGCAGCTTAGGGGCAGGGCAAGAGACCCAGTACTTC.

This clone was found once. This chain uses TRBV7-9 with TRBJ1-1; 8 nucleotides match TRBD1. V shed 2 bases and J 7 bases; nucleotides not matched to a gene: 6. The germline V gene has CDR1 SEHNR and CDR2 FQNEAQ (reference sequence). The CDR3 spans 14 residues. This CDR3 is CASSLTQGASEAFF. The CDR3 nucleotides read TGTGCCAGCAGCTTAACGCAGGGGGCGAGTGAAGCTTTCTTT.

The rearrangement joins TRBV6-5 to TRBJ2-3, with a tentative D call TRBD2 (6 bases). The CDR3 sequence is 15 residues long. Germline V CDR1 and CDR2: MNHEY, SVGAGI. Trimming took 0 bases from V and 1 from J, leaving 8 bases between them. CDR3 sequence reads: CASSYSGTGTDTQYF. The CDR3 DNA follows: TGTGCCAGCAGTTACTCGGGGACTGGCACAGATACGCAGTATTTT.

The chain has TRBV4-2 and TRBJ2-1; perhaps TRBD2 as D (5 bases). V lost 4 bases to trimming and J lost 8 bases, with 9 bases between them. There are 12 residues in the CDR3. Germline assignment: CDR1 LGHNA and CDR2 YNFKEQ. CDR3 region: CASSRTSDEQFF. Here the CDR3 DNA reads TGTGCCAGCAGCCGGACTTCTGATGAGCAGTTCTTC.

The CDR3 loop reads CATTDGARDTGELFF. Written as DNA, the CDR3 is TGTGCCACAACCGACGGGGCGAGGGACACCGGGGAGCTGTTTTTT. V and J are TRBV19 and TRBJ2-2; D may correspond to TRBD1 or TRBD2 (5 bases each). V was pared by 10 bases and J by 3 bases, with 18 bases between. Germline V CDR1 and CDR2: LNHDA, SQIVND (reference sequence). This CDR3 has 15 amino acids.

This chain uses TRBV7-2 with TRBJ1-5, with TRBD1 as a possible D gene (6 bases). From germline, CDR1 is SGHTA and CDR2 FQGNSA. V was clipped by 1 base and J by 5 bases, with 9 bases between them. This CDR3 contains 14 residues. The CDR3 DNA is TGTGCCAGCAGCTTAGAAACAGGGCATCAGCCCCAGCATTTT. The encoded protein is CASSLETGHQPQHF.

V gene TRBV7-9 combines with J gene TRBJ1-5; D is perhaps TRBD1 (6 bases). The CDR3 is 12 amino acids. The ends were cut back, 4 bases at V and 5 bases at J, with 6 bases in the middle. Germline values: CDR1 SEHNR, CDR2 FQNEAQ (reference sequence). The CDR3 here is CASSWTDQPQHF. The CDR3 DNA is TGTGCCAGCAGCTGGACAGATCAGCCCCAGCATTTT.

This clone was detected once. V is TRBV9 and J is TRBJ2-2; TRBD1 matches at 11 bases. From germline, CDR1 is SGDLS and CDR2 YYNGEE. V shed 4 bases, J shed 6 bases, and the junction held 5 bases outside the gene matches. This CDR3 has 15 amino acids. The CDR3 loop is CASSSRDRGSGELFF. CDR3 in DNA: TGTGCCAGCAGCTCGAGGGACAGGGGGTCCGGGGAGCTGTTTTTT.

V and J are TRBV20-1 and TRBJ2-7; D not resolved. Germline values: CDR1 DFQATT, CDR2 SNEGSKA (reference sequence). The CDR3 runs 11 residues. Trimming shortened V by 2 bases and J by 2 bases, and 4 bases separated the two germline ends. As DNA, the CDR3 is TGCAGTGCTAGACGGGCCTACGAGCAGTACTTC. Translating it yields CSARRAYEQYF.

V usage is TRBV9 and J usage is TRBJ1-4; the D is unclear. V gave up 0 bases and J gave up 5 bases, with 5 bases separating them. CDR3 length: 13 amino acids. The germline V gene encodes CDR1 SGDLS and CDR2 YYNGEE. Written as DNA, the CDR3 is TGTGCCAGCAGCGTAGGGCCGAATGAAAAACTGTTTTTT. Protein product: CASSVGPNEKLFF.

The V call is TRBV7-2, the J call TRBJ1-2; 12 nucleotides agree with TRBD1. Germline CDR1 reads SGHTA; CDR2 reads FQGNSA. V shed 5 bases and J 4 bases; nucleotides not matched to a gene: 5. The CDR3 runs 15 residues. The CDR3 region has the DNA TGTGCCAGCAGCCCCCGGGACAGGGGGCCCTATGGCTACACCTTC. As protein: CASSPRDRGPYGYTF. Full variable domain (missing parts from reference TRBV7-2 and TRBJ1-2): GAGVSQSPSNKVTEKGKDVELRCDPISGHTALYWYRQSLGQGLEFLIYFQGNSAPDKSGLPSDRFSAERTGGSVSTLTIQRTQQEDSAVYLCASSPRDRGPYGYTFGSGTRLTVV.

The chain uses TRBV6-5 and TRBJ1-1; the match to TRBD1 covers 7 bases. Looked up from germline, CDR1 is MNHEY and CDR2 is SVGAGI. This CDR3 is 13 amino acids long. J gave up 11 bases and V 5 bases, and 11 bases lay outside the gene matches. The chain's CDR3 is CASSLGTVGGAFF. CDR3 sequence (DNA): TGTGCCAGCAGTCTAGGGACAGTCGGAGGGGCTTTCTTT.

This rearrangement joins TRBV5-1 to TRBJ2-7; 7 positions match TRBD1. This CDR3 spans 13 amino acids. With 3 bases clipped from V and 6 bases from J, the junction kept 6 bases outside the gene matches. Looked up from germline, CDR1 is SGHRS and CDR2 is YFSETQ. CDR3 region: CASSSGQPLEQYF. CDR3 DNA: TGCGCCAGCAGCTCGGGACAGCCTCTCGAGCAGTACTTC.

The V gene is TRBV27, the J gene TRBJ2-1, with TRBD2 identical over 9 bases. J was trimmed by 11 bases and V by 5 bases; bases with no gene match: 4. This CDR3 comprises 12 residues. The germline CDR1 and CDR2 sequences are MNHEY and SMNVEV (reference sequence). The CDR3 is CASSEGLAQQFF. The CDR3 nucleotides are TGTGCCAGCAGTGAGGGACTAGCCCAGCAGTTCTTC.

To note about this clone: This specimen includes other DNA sequences encoding the same CDR3. The chain is built from TRBV9 and TRBJ2-2, with D unresolved. The V end was cut by 2 bases, the J end by 5 bases, with 7 bases between. The CDR3 consists of 13 residues. Germline V gives CDR1 SGDLS, CDR2 YYNGEE. DNA for the CDR3: TGTGCCAGCAGCGTCCTGGGGACCGGGGAGCTGTTTTTT. The encoded protein is CASSVLGTGELFF.

The V and J genes are TRBV19 and TRBJ1-2, with 10 bases aligning to TRBD1. V shed 4 bases and J 10 bases; nucleotides not matched to a gene: 6. Germline V gene sequence: CDR1 LNHDA, CDR2 SQIVND (reference sequence). This CDR3 region has 13 residues. The CDR3 DNA reads TGTGCCAGTAGTAGGGGGACAGGGGAGGACTACACCTTC. Translating gives CASSRGTGEDYTF.

The chain is built from TRBV25-1 and TRBJ2-1; unclear D gene. V was trimmed by 8 bases and J by 6 bases, leaving 8 bases between them. The CDR3 runs 11 residues. CDR1 is MGHDK and CDR2 is SYGVNS in the germline V gene. The CDR3 loop is CASGQFNEQFF. The CDR3 DNA sequence: TGTGCCAGCGGTCAGTTCAATGAGCAGTTCTTC.

This clone showed up just once. The rearrangement joins TRBV30 to TRBJ2-7, with 11 bases matching TRBD2. The CDR3 sequence is 15 residues long. The germline V gene encodes CDR1 GTSNPN and CDR2 SVGIG (reference sequence). The V gene end was trimmed by 4 bases and the J gene end by 0 bases; junction bases not matched to a gene: 5. The CDR3 loop reads CAWTSGGLSSYEQYF. The CDR3 DNA reads TGTGCCTGGACTAGCGGGGGGCTATCCTCCTACGAGCAGTACTTC.

The rearrangement uses TRBV5-4 and TRBJ2-2; D possibly corresponds to TRBD2 (6 bases). Germline V gene sequence: CDR1 SGHNT, CDR2 YYREEE (reference sequence). This CDR3 region has 15 residues. V was trimmed by 1 base and J by 4 bases, leaving 11 bases between them. CDR3 sequence (DNA): TGTGCCAGCAGCTTGTTTCAGGGAGGCACCGGGGAGCTGTTTTTT. Residues: CASSLFQGGTGELFF.

The chain has TRBV5-1 and TRBJ2-2; tentative D call: TRBD1 (5 bases). Germline V gives CDR1 SGHRS, CDR2 YFSETQ. V dropped 4 bases and J dropped 3 bases, with 10 bases sitting between them. The CDR3 consists of 14 residues. The CDR3 protein is CASSRGDDTGELFF. The CDR3, as DNA: TGCGCCAGCAGCAGGGGCGACGACACCGGGGAGCTGTTTTTT. Filled out from reference TRBV5-1 and TRBJ2-2, the complete variable domain reads KAGVTQTPRYLIKTRGQQVTLSCSPISGHRSVSWYQQTPGQGLQFLFEYFSETQRNKGNFPGRFSGRQFSNSRSEMNVSTLELGDSALYLCASSRGDDTGELFFGEGSRLTVL.

The chain has TRBV6-1 and TRBJ2-6; 8 bases match TRBD1. The CDR3 extends over 15 amino acids. Germline V gene lookup returns CDR1 MNHNS and CDR2 SASEGT. Trimming removed 6 bases from V and 4 bases from J; junction bases left unmatched: 5. DNA of the CDR3: TGTGCCAGCAGCCTACAGGGGGACGGGGCCAACGTCCTGACTTTC. This gives the protein CASSLQGDGANVLTF.

In this sample, this clone turned up once. This chain links TRBV30 with TRBJ2-5; perhaps TRBD2 as D (5 bases). The V end was cut by 0 bases, the J end by 1 base, with 18 bases between. The CDR3 extends over 17 amino acids. Germline loops: CDR1 GTSNPN, CDR2 SVGIG (reference sequence). CDR3 protein: CAWSVLRGPGLQETQYF. The CDR3 DNA follows: TGTGCCTGGAGTGTACTGAGAGGGCCTGGGCTCCAAGAGACCCAGTACTTC.

The V gene is TRBV7-9, the J gene TRBJ2-7; maybe TRBD1 (6 bases). In germline, CDR1 is SEHNR, CDR2 FQNEAQ (reference sequence). The CDR3 loop spans 15 amino acids. V was cut by 6 bases and J by 0 bases, with 15 bases left in between. The CDR3 DNA follows: TGTGCCAGCAGTCGAGGTACAGGGAGCTCCTACGAGCAGTACTTC. Its protein is CASSRGTGSSYEQYF.

The V gene is TRBV5-4, the J gene TRBJ1-2; the match to TRBD1 covers 7 bases. V dropped 4 bases and J dropped 6; count of bases not matched to a gene: 18. The CDR3 is made up of 17 amino acids. The germline gives CDR1 SGHNT, CDR2 YYREEE (reference sequence). The CDR3 is CASSPPGGIFPIHGYTF. The DNA for the CDR3 is TGTGCCAGCAGCCCGCCAGGGGGAATCTTCCCAATTCATGGCTACACCTTC.

This clone was detected once. The CDR3 DNA sequence: TGTGCCACGGCCCGGAACACTGAAGCTTTCTTT. This codes for CATARNTEAFF. The chain couples TRBV19 to TRBJ1-1; D unresolved. The CDR3 runs to 11 residues. Germline V gene lookup returns CDR1 LNHDA and CDR2 SQIVND (reference sequence). Trimming cost V 10 bases and J 1 base, with 7 bases left between them.

Within the sample, this clone is medium-sized (0.01 to 0.1%). This sequence joins TRBV12-5 and TRBJ2-5; D might be TRBD1 or TRBD2, each matching 5 bases. The germline V gene encodes CDR1 LGHNT and CDR2 FRNRAP. The CDR3 has 15 residues. V dropped 1 base and J dropped 1 base, with 10 bases sitting between them. CDR3 amino acids: CASGLGWGIQETQYF. The CDR3 DNA sequence: TGTGCTAGTGGTTTGGGGTGGGGGATCCAAGAGACCCAGTACTTC.

CDR3 protein: CASSAGNTIYF. CDR3 nucleotides: TGTGCCAGTAGCGCCGGGAACACCATATATTTT. The chain has TRBV19 and TRBJ1-3; no clear D gene. The CDR3 is made up of 11 amino acids. Germline loops: CDR1 LNHDA, CDR2 SQIVND (reference sequence). V dropped 6 bases and J dropped 7 bases, with 7 bases sitting between them.

The gene calls are TRBV18 and TRBJ1-5, with 9 bases matching TRBD1. This CDR3 has 13 residues. Per germline, CDR1 KGHSH and CDR2 LQKENI. Germline trimming cut 4 bases from V and 6 bases from J; bases unmatched to any gene: 1. This CDR3 reads CASSRQGGQPQHF. In DNA, the CDR3 is TGTGCCAGCTCACGACAGGGGGGTCAGCCCCAGCATTTT.

J is TRBJ2-7 and V is TRBV28; no reliable D call. There are 12 residues in the CDR3. V lost 9 bases and J lost 4, with 13 bases in between. In germline, CDR1 is MDHEN, CDR2 SYDVKM. As DNA, the CDR3 is TGTGCCAGTCTTGGGCCCGCGTACGAGCAGTACTTC. It translates to CASLGPAYEQYF.